What follows are 12 T cell receptor beta chains derived from one specimen sequenced in a study of neurological immune-mediated disorders. One entry per CDR3 protein, called by TCRdb with MiXCR from the 5' RACE reads. The sample records around 80,000 distinct CDR3 sequences, about a tenth being singletons. The sample was PBMCs. The receptors stem from a man between 35 and 55 years old in good health.

This clonotype was found many times. The chain is built from TRBV3-1 and TRBJ2-6; D may match TRBD1 or TRBD2 (5 bases each). Germline lookup yields CDR1 LGHDT and CDR2 YNNKEL (reference sequence). Trimming took 4 bases from V and 0 from J, leaving 19 bases between them. The CDR3 runs to 19 residues. The CDR3 DNA reads as TGTGCCAGCAGCCGGACCGGGACCCGCAGGGTCTCTGGGGCCAACGTCCTGACTTTC. It encodes CASSRTGTRRVSGANVLTF.

This clonotype was detected many times. This sequence joins TRBV15 and TRBJ2-6; D remains ambiguous. The CDR3 covers 16 residues. Per germline, CDR1 LNHNV and CDR2 YYDKDF (reference sequence). Trimming removed 3 bases from V and 2 bases from J, with 11 bases in between. CDR3 sequence: CATSSLLETGANVLTF. The CDR3 DNA is TGTGCCACCAGCAGCCTACTGGAAACTGGGGCCAACGTCCTGACTTTC.

This clonotype appeared many times. The chain joins TRBV18 to TRBJ1-6, with TRBD1 matching 7 bases. The CDR3 length is 15 residues. The germline gives CDR1 KGHSH, CDR2 LQKENI. The V and J ends lost 1 base and 9 bases, in that order; junction bases with no gene match: 6. CDR3 nucleotide sequence: TGTGCCAGCTCACCACGACGGGACAGCCCTTCACCCCTCCACTTT. It specifies CASSPRRDSPSPLHF.

This clonotype was seen a handful of times. The DNA of the CDR3 is TGCGCCAGCAGTCAAGATAGCGGGACTCCCTACGAGCAGTACTTC. This translates into CASSQDSGTPYEQYF. The genes are TRBV10-2 and TRBJ2-7, with 8 bases that match TRBD2. V lost 5 bases to trimming and J lost 2 bases; unmatched junction nucleotides: 8. CDR1 is WSHSY and CDR2 is SAAADI in the germline V gene. CDR3 size: 15 residues.

There are a few counts of this clonotype. The chain combines TRBV5-1 with TRBJ1-5; D is unresolved. The CDR3 sequence is 13 residues long. Trimming stripped 1 base from V and 5 bases from J, with 7 bases between. Germline lookup yields CDR1 SGHRS and CDR2 YFSETQ. The CDR3 reads CASSLSLDQPQHF. DNA of the CDR3: TGCGCCAGCAGCTTGTCTTTGGATCAGCCCCAGCATTTT.

This clonotype was observed at least ten times. The CDR3 region has the DNA TGTGCCAGCAGCCGCAGGGGGCTAACCCCTAACACTGAAGCTTTCTTT. Amino acids: CASSRRGLTPNTEAFF. The rearrangement joins TRBV12-3 or TRBV12-4 to TRBJ1-1; 8 bases fit TRBD1. V dropped 6 bases and J dropped 2; count of bases not matched to a gene: 11. CDR3 length: 16 amino acids.

This clonotype was found many times. The chain couples TRBV6-6 to TRBJ2-3; 12 nucleotides agree with TRBD1. Germline V gene lookup returns CDR1 MNHNY and CDR2 SVGAGI (reference sequence). CDR3 length: 16 amino acids. V dropped 5 bases and J dropped 3; count of bases not matched to a gene: 6. CDR3 sequence (DNA): TGTGCCAGCAGTCTGGCGGGACAGGGGGCAACAGATACGCAGTATTTT. It yields the protein CASSLAGQGATDTQYF.

This clonotype was seen ten or more times. The genes are TRBV12-3 or TRBV12-4 and TRBJ2-1, with D possibly TRBD2 on 5 matching bases. V was shortened by 4 bases and J by 9 bases, with 19 bases between the two germline ends. CDR3 length: 15 amino acids. CDR3 amino acids: CASSSRAPGMGEQFF. CDR3 bases: TGTGCCAGCAGTTCCCGGGCCCCGGGGATGGGTGAGCAGTTCTTC.

This clonotype has only a few counts. This chain links TRBV20-1 with TRBJ2-1, with TRBD2 identical over 8 bases. The CDR3 contains 16 residues. The germline CDR1 and CDR2 sequences are DFQATT and SNEGSKA (reference sequence). J lost 1 base, V lost 0 bases, and 5 bases had no gene match. This CDR3 is CSARDTGGGSYNEQFF. In DNA, the CDR3 is TGCAGTGCTAGAGATACCGGCGGGGGGTCCTACAATGAGCAGTTCTTC.

Turning to this clonotype: A read error is possible here, since a much larger clone lies one base away. This chain joins TRBV5-1 and TRBJ2-7; D is undetermined. This CDR3 spans 16 amino acids. Germline V CDR1 and CDR2: SGHRS, YFSETQ. CDR3 in DNA: TGCGCCAACAGCTTGGGTTGGGGTTCAAGCTCCTACGAGCAGTACTTC. Translating gives CANSLGWGSSSYEQYF. The variable domain in full, with the rest retrieved from reference TRBV5-1 and TRBJ2-7, is KAGVTQTPRYLIKTRGQQVTLSCSPISGHRSVSWYQQTPGQGLQFLFEYFSETQRNKGNFPGRFSGRQFSNSRSEMNVSTLELGDSALYLCANSLGWGSSSYEQYFGPGTRLTVT.

In its sample, this clonotype was seen many times. J is TRBJ2-7 and V is TRBV7-2; a weak D match, TRBD1 (6 bases). Deletions cut 5 bases from V and 3 bases from J, with 17 bases between. The germline V gene encodes CDR1 SGHTA and CDR2 FQGNSA. The CDR3 is 15 amino acids. This chain's CDR3 is CASSPIGTPLYEQYF. CDR3 bases: TGTGCCAGCAGCCCAATAGGGACACCACTCTACGAGCAGTACTTC.

This clonotype was seen ten or more times. This rearrangement joins TRBV5-1 to TRBJ2-5; the D is unclear. The CDR3 totals 13 residues. The germline V and J ends were trimmed by 0 bases and 5 bases, with 8 bases remaining between them. The germline V gene has CDR1 SGHRS and CDR2 YFSETQ. CDR3 residues: CASSLVVGETQYF. CDR3 nucleotide sequence: TGCGCCAGCAGCTTGGTAGTGGGTGAGACCCAGTACTTC.